A selection of T cell receptor beta chains follows, all from one sample in a study of OX40 agonist ivuxolimab in advanced cancers. The data were produced by immunoSEQ multiplex PCR, yet TCRdb's version contains in-frame clones alone and is incomplete. The data contain 35,000 to 50,000 clones, around 89% of them singletons. The material was CD4+ or CD8+ T cells sorted from blood, obtained in a trial of the OX40 agonist ivuxolimab. The receptors originated from an adult with an advanced solid tumor such as melanoma, head and neck, liver or kidney cancer. The CDR3 runs from the conserved cysteine through the conserved F or W. A D gene is named only where the DNA matches it firmly. A row's size may be missing; if present it is once, few, many or a size class.

>-|TRBJ2-1|-|TRBV7-8
TGTGCCAGCAGCTTGACACCTTCCTACAATGAGCAGTTCTTC
CASSLTPSYNEQFF
>TRBD1|TRBJ2-6|once|TRBV7-2
TGTGCCAGCAGCTTGGCACAGGGGGCCACTGGGGCCAACGTCCTGACTTTC
CASSLAQGATGANVLTF
>TRBD1|TRBJ2-1|-|TRBV19
TGTGCCACTATCTCGCGGACAGGGGCGGGTTACAATGAGCAGTTCTTC
CATISRTGAGYNEQFF
>TRBD2|TRBJ2-2|-|TRBV28
TGTGCCAGCAGTTTGTTCCCCCGGGGAGGGATGTCGAACACCGGGGAGCTGTTTTTT
CASSLFPRGGMSNTGELFF
>TRBD1|TRBJ1-4|few|TRBV9
TGTGCCAGCAGCGGGGGACAGGGTAATGAAAAACTGTTTTTT
CASSGGQGNEKLFF
>-|TRBJ2-7|-|TRBV5-1
TGCGCCAGCAGCCCCGGGACTGCAAACTCCTACGAGCAGTACTTC
CASSPGTANSYEQYF
>-|TRBJ1-3|few|TRBV7-3
TGTGCCAGTTCTCCGGGGGCTGGAAACACCATATATTTT
CASSPGAGNTIYF
>-|TRBJ2-1|few|TRBV7-2
TGTGCCAGCAGCCCCTATAAAAATGCGGGCAATGAGCAGTTCTTC
CASSPYKNAGNEQFF
>-|TRBJ1-5|-|TRBV4-3
TGCGCCAGCAGCCAAGGAGGGGAGCAGCCCCAGCATTTT
CASSQGGEQPQHF
>-|TRBJ2-7|-|TRBV5-1
TGCGCCAGCAGCTTGGGATCCGGCGAGCAGTACTTC
CASSLGSGEQYF
>TRBD1|TRBJ1-1|-|TRBV28
TGTGCCAGCAGCCAGACAGGGGACAACACTGAAGCTTTCTTT
CASSQTGDNTEAFF
>-|TRBJ2-2|-|TRBV27
TGTGCCAGCAGTTTCCAGGGTTGGGACACCGGGGAGCTGTTTTTT
CASSFQGWDTGELFF
>-|TRBJ2-7|-|TRBV27
TGTGCCAGCAGTTTAGGGGCAGGTGATGCCTACGAGCAGTACTTC
CASSLGAGDAYEQYF
>-|TRBJ2-5|-|TRBV18
TGTGCCAGTAACAGGGCTGAGACCCAGTACTTC
CASNRAETQYF
>-|TRBJ1-2|-|TRBV7-8
TGTGCCAGCAGCTTAGAGGAAGCTAACTATGGCTACACCTTC
CASSLEEANYGYTF
>TRBD2|TRBJ2-3|-|TRBV28
TGTGCCAGCAGTTTATATACTAGCGGGGATGGAGATACGCAGTATTTT
CASSLYTSGDGDTQYF
>-|TRBJ2-7|-|TRBV5-1
TGCGCCAGCAGCTTGGCCGGCGGAGTAACCTACGAGCAGTACTTC
CASSLAGGVTYEQYF
>-|TRBJ1-6|-|TRBV18
TGTGCCAGCTCACCGAGTCATTCTACCTCCTATAATTCACCCCTCCACTTT
CASSPSHSTSYNSPLHF
>TRBD1|TRBJ2-1|-|TRBV6-1
TGTGCCAGCAGTGACGACAGGGCATTCAATGAGCAGTTCTTC
CASSDDRAFNEQFF
>-|TRBJ2-7|-|TRBV5-1
TGCGCCAGCAGCTTGGGGGCAGGGTTCGACGAGCAGTACTTC
CASSLGAGFDEQYF
>-|TRBJ2-3|-|TRBV6-1
TGTGCCACCGCAATTGAGGATGTTGGAGATACGCAGTATTTT
CATAIEDVGDTQYF
>-|TRBJ2-5|-|TRBV7-2
TGTGCCAGCAGCCCGTCACCGGGGACCCAGTACTTC
CASSPSPGTQYF
>-|TRBJ2-7|-|TRBV6-5
TGTGCCAGCAGACCCCCAGGGAAATACGAGCAGTACTTC
CASRPPGKYEQYF
>TRBD1|TRBJ1-1|once|TRBV6-5
TGTGCCAGCAGTTACTTGACAGGGGCCTTGAACACTGAAGCTTTCTTT
CASSYLTGALNTEAFF
>TRBD1|TRBJ1-3|-|TRBV6-5
TGTGCCAGCAGTTCCCGGGACAGGCCTGGAAACACCATATATTTT
CASSSRDRPGNTIYF
>-|TRBJ2-1|-|TRBV5-6
TGTGCCAGCAGCTTGGTCGTTTGGAGCTCCTACAATGAGCAGTTCTTC
CASSLVVWSSYNEQFF
>-|TRBJ1-2|-|TRBV5-5
TGTGCCAGCAGCTTCGGGGAATTTAACTATGGCTACACCTTC
CASSFGEFNYGYTF
>-|TRBJ2-1|-|TRBV11-3
TGTGCCAGCAGCTTAGGAGGGGGGGCCCACAATGAGCAGTTCTTC
CASSLGGGAHNEQFF
>-|TRBJ2-1|-|TRBV5-1
TGCGCCAGCAGCTTGGTCGGCCCAACCCATGAGCAGTTCTTC
CASSLVGPTHEQFF
>-|TRBJ1-3|-|TRBV18
TGTGCCAGCTCAACAAGACTAAAACAGGGCGCTGGAAACACCATATATTTT
CASSTRLKQGAGNTIYF
>-|TRBJ1-5|-|TRBV9
TGTGCCAGCAGCGCCGAGGGTAGCAATCAGCCCCAGCATTTT
CASSAEGSNQPQHF
>-|TRBJ1-4|-|TRBV5-6
TGTGCCAGCAGACGAAAAAGGTCGTCAGATGAAAAACTGTTTTTT
CASRRKRSSDEKLFF
>-|TRBJ2-7|-|TRBV29-1
TGCAGCGTTGAGGAGGCGGGGAGACCCTACGAGCAGTACTTC
CSVEEAGRPYEQYF
>-|TRBJ2-1|-|TRBV7-3
TGTGCCAGCAGCGCGAATAGTGGGGGTCTCAATGAGCAGTTCTTC
CASSANSGGLNEQFF
>TRBD1|TRBJ2-5|once|TRBV18
TGTGCCAGCTCACAATTTCGGACAGGGGAAACGCAAGAGACCCAGTACTTC
CASSQFRTGETQETQYF
>-|TRBJ1-4|-|TRBV7-2
TGTGCCAGCAGCCCGGCGGTAACTAATGAAAAACTGTTTTTT
CASSPAVTNEKLFF
>TRBD2|TRBJ2-5|-|TRBV5-1
TGCGCCAGCAGCTTGGTATTAGCGGGGGACCAAGAGACCCAGTACTTC
CASSLVLAGDQETQYF
>-|TRBJ1-1|-|TRBV18
TGTGCCAGCTCGCCCGTTGTGTCGGTGAACACTGAAGCTTTCTTT
CASSPVVSVNTEAFF
>-|TRBJ2-7|-|TRBV7-9
TGTGCCAGCAGCCAACGGGACGGCGAAAGCTCCTACGAGCAGTACTTC
CASSQRDGESSYEQYF
>-|TRBJ2-7|-|TRBV10-3
TGTGCCATCAGACCGGGGACCTCGAGCTCCTACGAGCAGTACTTC
CAIRPGTSSSYEQYF
>-|TRBJ2-3|-|TRBV6-5
TGTGCCAGCAGTTACTCAGGCACTAGCACAGATACGCAGTATTTT
CASSYSGTSTDTQYF
>-|TRBJ1-2|-|TRBV6-5
TGTGCCAGCAGTTACACCCTTCCGGCAGTGGCTGGCTACACCTTC
CASSYTLPAVAGYTF
>-|TRBJ1-4|-|TRBV5-1
TGCGCCAGCAGCCCCGTGGGGGCCAATGAAAAACTGTTTTTT
CASSPVGANEKLFF
>-|TRBJ1-2|-|TRBV7-3
TGTGCCAGCAGTCCCTCGGCAGCTAACTATGGCTACACCTTC
CASSPSAANYGYTF
>-|TRBJ2-2|-|TRBV27
TGTGCCAGCAGTTCCCTTCTTGGGGAGCTGTTTTTT
CASSSLLGELFF
>-|TRBJ2-3|-|TRBV29-1
TGCAGCCAGTCAGGGAGCACAGATACGCAGTATTTT
CSQSGSTDTQYF
>-|TRBJ1-1|-|TRBV5-1
TGCGCCAGCAGCTTGGAGGGTACGGGGGGCGAAGCTTTCTTT
CASSLEGTGGEAFF
>-|TRBJ1-1|few|TRBV18
TGTGCCAGCTCACCCCAAGTCCGGCTGGGACGGGACACTGAAGCTTTCTTT
CASSPQVRLGRDTEAFF
>-|TRBJ2-7|-|TRBV28
TGTGCCAGCAGTTTAACTCAGTTCTCCTACGAGCAGTACTTC
CASSLTQFSYEQYF
>-|TRBJ2-2|-|TRBV6-5
TGTGCCAGCAGTTATTCCGGGAACACCGGGGAGCTGTTTTTT
CASSYSGNTGELFF
>-|TRBJ2-3|-|TRBV5-5
TGTGCCAGCAGCCACCGTTGGGAGGGCACAGATACGCAGTATTTT
CASSHRWEGTDTQYF
>-|TRBJ1-1|few|TRBV9
TGTGCCAGCAGGTCTAACTCGAACACTGAAGCTTTCTTT
CASRSNSNTEAFF
>-|TRBJ1-1|-|TRBV4-2
TGTGCCAGCAGCCGGGGTCAGATTGATGAAGCTTTCTTT
CASSRGQIDEAFF
>TRBD1|TRBJ2-7|-|TRBV19
TGTGCCAGTAGGGGGACAGGGGTCGACGAGCAGTACTTC
CASRGTGVDEQYF